This is a list of T cell receptor beta chains from one sample in a study of blood T cell repertoires in COVID-19. Libraries were prepared by immunoSEQ multiplex PCR; TCRdb keeps only in-frame clonotypes and omits some of them. The sample has around 400,000 clones, more than 75% seen once. The sequenced material came from peripheral blood. Receptors originate from an older woman with COVID-19, enrolled during active disease. The CDR3 runs from the conserved cysteine through the conserved F or W. D genes are given only for firm matches. The size of a clone is reported for some rows only, either as once, few or many, or as a class for expanded clones.

v_call	j_call	d_call	clone_size	cdr3_nt	cdr3_aa
TRBV5-1	TRBJ2-3	TRBD1	NA	TGCGCCAGCAGCTCAACGACAGGGGCTCTCCTTACCACAGATACGCAGTATTTT	CASSSTTGALLTTDTQYF
TRBV5-1	TRBJ1-2	NA	NA	TGCGCCAGCAGCTTGGCCCCTCCGGACTATGGCTACACCTTC	CASSLAPPDYGYTF
TRBV19	TRBJ1-1	TRBD1	NA	TGTGCCAGTAGTTACCTCCAGGGGGCCCCTAGAGGCACTGAAGCTTTCTTT	CASSYLQGAPRGTEAFF
TRBV7-3	TRBJ1-2	TRBD1	NA	TGTGCCAGCAGCCAGCGGACAGGGGATCTTTATGGCTACACCTTC	CASSQRTGDLYGYTF
TRBV6-5	TRBJ2-7	NA	NA	TGTGCCAGCAGTTACGCCCCGGGGAGCTACGAGCAGTACTTC	CASSYAPGSYEQYF
TRBV6-2/TRBV6-3	TRBJ1-1	NA	once	TGTGCCAGCAGTCTGACAGCTATTAACACTGAAGCTTTCTTT	CASSLTAINTEAFF
TRBV7-2	TRBJ1-2	TRBD1	once	TGTGCCAGCAGCCTAACCCTTCAGGGGGGCGGCTACACCTTC	CASSLTLQGGGYTF
TRBV7-2	TRBJ2-1	NA	NA	TGTGCCAGCAGCTACGCCACCGGGACACTTACTCACAATGAGCAGTTCTTC	CASSYATGTLTHNEQFF
TRBV5-1	TRBJ1-1	NA	NA	TGCGCCAGCAGCTTGATCCCGGGTGGGAACACTGAAGCTTTCTTT	CASSLIPGGNTEAFF
TRBV9	TRBJ2-3	TRBD2	NA	TGTGCCAGCAGGACTAGCGGCACAGATACGCAGTATTTT	CASRTSGTDTQYF
TRBV19	TRBJ2-2	NA	NA	TGTGCCAGTAGTATATCCCGGGACACCGGGGAGCTGTTTTTT	CASSISRDTGELFF
TRBV18	TRBJ2-1	TRBD2	NA	TGTGCCAGCTCACCACCGGGACTACCCAATGAGCAGTTCTTC	CASSPPGLPNEQFF
TRBV6-6	TRBJ1-5	TRBD1	NA	TGTGCCAGCAGTCCCCGGGGGACAGGGGGGGTCAATCAGCCCCAGCATTTT	CASSPRGTGGVNQPQHF
TRBV19	TRBJ1-5	NA	NA	TGTGCCAGTAGCAACCAGGGGAATCAGCCCCAGCATTTT	CASSNQGNQPQHF
TRBV2	TRBJ1-2	TRBD1	NA	TGTGCCAGCAGTGAGCTCCCACGGTTACAGGGGGCCCAAGCAGGCTACACCTTC	CASSELPRLQGAQAGYTF
TRBV5-3	TRBJ1-1	NA	NA	TGTGCCAGAAGCTTGCAGGGGTCGAACACTGAAGCTTTCTTT	CARSLQGSNTEAFF
TRBV7-6	TRBJ2-1	NA	NA	TGTGCCAGCAGCTTAGATGGTGCAGGGACCTACAATGAGCAGTTCTTC	CASSLDGAGTYNEQFF
TRBV7-9	TRBJ1-3	NA	NA	TGTGCCAGTTCGACAGCTGGAAACACCATATATTTT	CASSTAGNTIYF
TRBV19	TRBJ1-1	TRBD1	NA	TGTGCCAGTAGTATGAGACAGGGAAGGAGAACTGAAGCTTTCTTT	CASSMRQGRRTEAFF
TRBV28	TRBJ1-2	NA	few	TGTGCCAGCAGCGAGGGGGTAGCTAACTATGGCTACACCTTC	CASSEGVANYGYTF
TRBV10-3	TRBJ1-2	NA	NA	TGTGCCATCAGTGAGTCGACAGGCCCTCTGATGATAGCCTTC	CAISESTGPLMIAF
TRBV7-9	TRBJ2-5	NA	NA	TGTGCCAGCAGCTCACACCCCCCCGGGACACCTAAAGAGACCCAGTACTTC	CASSSHPPGTPKETQYF
TRBV5-1	TRBJ1-2	NA	NA	TGCGCCAGCAGCATTGACGGGAACTATGGCTACACCTTC	CASSIDGNYGYTF
TRBV3-1/TRBV3-2	TRBJ2-3	TRBD2	once	TGTGCCAGCAGCCCTCTGGGGGGGGGCACAGATACGCAGTATTTT	CASSPLGGGTDTQYF
TRBV6-5	TRBJ2-7	NA	NA	TGTGCCAGCAGGAACCTTGGCGGGGACCCCTACGAGCAGTACTTC	CASRNLGGDPYEQYF
TRBV5-5	TRBJ2-7	NA	NA	TGTGCCAGCAGCCCGGGGAGCGGGTTATACGAGCAGTACTTC	CASSPGSGLYEQYF
TRBV18	TRBJ1-2	NA	few	TGTGCCAGCTCACCACCAGGGGGTCAGGCTGCTAACTATGGCTACACCTTC	CASSPPGGQAANYGYTF
TRBV6-5	TRBJ1-3	TRBD1	NA	TGTGCCAGCAGTTTAGCAGGGGGCCCTGGAAACACCATATATTTT	CASSLAGGPGNTIYF
TRBV5-1	TRBJ1-4	TRBD1	NA	TGCGCCAGCAGCCCTTTGGACAGGACTAATGAAAAACTGTTTTTT	CASSPLDRTNEKLFF
TRBV29-1	TRBJ2-2	TRBD2	NA	TGCAGCGCTGGGGGGGTAACGGCGAACACCGGGGAGCTGTTTTTT	CSAGGVTANTGELFF
TRBV6-5	TRBJ2-5	TRBD2	NA	TGTGCCAGCAGCCTCGGCCCGGGAGGCGAGACCCAGTACTTC	CASSLGPGGETQYF
TRBV19	TRBJ2-6	NA	NA	TGTGCCAGTAGTATAGTCGCTGGGGCCAACGTCCTGACTTTC	CASSIVAGANVLTF
TRBV29-1	TRBJ1-2	TRBD1	NA	TGCAGCGTTGAGCAGGGGGCAAGGGGCTACACCTTC	CSVEQGARGYTF
TRBV19	TRBJ1-5	NA	NA	TGTGCCAGTACCAGCAGGGGAGGCAATCAGCCCCAGCATTTT	CASTSRGGNQPQHF
TRBV5-1	TRBJ2-7	TRBD2	NA	TGCGCCAGCAGCTCCAGCGGGGGGGGTTCCTACGAGCAGTACTTC	CASSSSGGGSYEQYF
TRBV14	TRBJ1-2	TRBD1	NA	TGTGCCAGCAGCCCACAGGGGGTGGGCTATGGCTACACCTTC	CASSPQGVGYGYTF